The text below deals with one T cell receptor beta chain. What it binds is unknown. These data belong to a study of cytomegalovirus exposure and HLA in healthy donors. Study as a whole: Of about 390 genotyped donors, 81% grouped in the Caucasian-associated ancestry cluster.

Points from the study as a whole: In a later analysis, compared with equally common non-associated chains, HLA-associated beta chains were more expanded. HLA-A and HLA-B allele assignments for most subjects were reportedly predicted accurately using TCR beta sequences. In a later analysis, a genetic analysis reported fewer productive-TCR N-insertions in an Asian-associated ancestry cluster than the cohort average.

Both 60 Vbeta primers and 13 Jbeta primers went into the PCR. This table comes from immunoSEQ multiplex PCR, and its TCRdb copy is limited to in-frame clones, with some not included. The sample includes 45,000 to 65,000 clones, around 72% seen only once; the top ten take roughly 3%. The germline CDR1 and CDR2 sequences are MNHEY and SMNVEV (reference sequence). V gave up 8 bases and J gave up 4 bases; unmatched junction bases: 13. The CDR3 has 15 residues. The sequence derives from a man between 18 and 29 years old in good health and CMV-seronegative. The V gene is TRBV27, the J gene TRBJ1-2, with 7 bases fitting TRBD1. Sample: PBMCs. In DNA form, the CDR3 reads TGTGCCAGCGGCGCCGGACAGGCCATAATCTATGGCTACACCTTC. It codes for CASGAGQAIIYGYTF.